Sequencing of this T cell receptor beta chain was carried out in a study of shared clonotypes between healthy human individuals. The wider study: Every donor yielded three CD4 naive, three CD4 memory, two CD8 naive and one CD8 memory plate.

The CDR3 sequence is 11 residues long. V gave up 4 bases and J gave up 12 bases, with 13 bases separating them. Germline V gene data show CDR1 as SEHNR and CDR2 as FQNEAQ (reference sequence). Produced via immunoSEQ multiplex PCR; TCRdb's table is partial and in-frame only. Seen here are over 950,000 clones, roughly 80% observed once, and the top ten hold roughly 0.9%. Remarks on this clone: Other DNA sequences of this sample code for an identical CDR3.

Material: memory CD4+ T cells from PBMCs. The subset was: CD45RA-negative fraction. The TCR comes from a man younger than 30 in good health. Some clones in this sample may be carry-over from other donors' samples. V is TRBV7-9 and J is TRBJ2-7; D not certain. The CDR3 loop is CASSWLANTYF. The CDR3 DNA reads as TGTGCCAGCAGCTGGTTGGCTAATACGTACTTC.